This T cell receptor beta chain is from a study of cytomegalovirus exposure and HLA in healthy donors. TCRdb's copy holds only in-frame clones and misses some; the assay was immunoSEQ multiplex PCR. The data hold roughly 60,000 clones, with about 90% observed a single time. Comments on this clone: What it binds is unknown.

Germline V gene lookup returns CDR1 MDHEN and CDR2 SYDVKM. The CDR3 extends over 12 amino acids. Trimming removed 3 bases at V and 6 bases at J, with 8 bases between. Study-wide results and limits: Diagnosis of cytomegalovirus status made by the classifier reportedly showed high specificity and sensitivity. The study labeled around 160 TCR beta chains cytomegalovirus-associated.

The chain recombines TRBV28 with TRBJ1-2, with D perhaps TRBD1 (5 bases). The receptor was derived from a woman aged 18-35 years in good health and CMV-seronegative. Input material: PBMCs. The CDR3 sequence: CASSFRRDGYTF. CDR3 DNA: TGTGCCAGCAGTTTCCGCAGGGATGGCTACACCTTC.